The 27 T cell receptor beta chains listed next were all sequenced from one sample in a study of T-cell reconstitution after alpha-beta-depleted transplantation in children. This sample's TCRbeta library carried unique molecular identifier barcodes. MiXCR, run by TCRdb on the PCR reads, gives a single entry per CDR3 protein. The sample lists about 540,000 distinct CDR3 sequences, about a quarter seen once, with less than 40% in the top ten. The sample consisted of PBMCs, taken before TCRalphabeta/CD19-depleted stem cell transplant. These receptors were taken from a boy less than two years old with Wiskott-Aldrich syndrome, due to receive a stem cell transplant.

This clonotype was seen a handful of times. The chain combines TRBV7-3 with TRBJ2-3; 13 nucleotides line up with TRBD2. CDR1 and CDR2 from the germline V gene are SGHTA and FQGTGA. The CDR3 covers 16 residues. The ends lost 5 bases at V and 6 bases at J; junction bases unmatched: 8. CDR3 DNA sequence: TGTGCCAGCAGCCCAAGACTAGCGGGAGGCCCCGATACGCAGTATTTT. Its protein product is CASSPRLAGGPDTQYF.

CDR3 in DNA: TGTGCCAGCAGCTTGGGAGCGGGGGTTAAGGACTACACCTTC. Its translation is CASSLGAGVKDYTF. The chain uses TRBV7-2 and TRBJ1-2; TRBD1 might be the D (5 bases). Per the germline V gene, CDR1 is SGHTA and CDR2 is FQGNSA. The CDR3 has 14 residues. The ends were cut back, 3 bases at V and 10 bases at J, with 18 bases in the middle.

This clonotype was seen only a few times. V is TRBV27 and J is TRBJ2-3; possibly TRBD2 for D (5 bases). The CDR3 has 12 residues. CDR1 is MNHEY, CDR2 SMNVEV, per germline (reference sequence). Trimming removed 7 bases at V and 2 bases at J, with 7 bases between. As DNA, the CDR3 is TGTGCCAGCATGGACTTCACAGATACGCAGTATTTT. Translation: CASMDFTDTQYF.

This clonotype was picked up a small number of times. This sequence joins TRBV10-3 and TRBJ2-7, with 7 bases identical to TRBD1. J lost 3 bases, V lost 3 bases, and 2 bases had no gene match. Germline values: CDR1 ENHRY, CDR2 SYGVKD. The CDR3 spans 13 residues. The CDR3 nucleotides are TGTGCCATCAGTGACAGGGGGATCTACGAGCAGTACTTC. This gives the protein CAISDRGIYEQYF.

The chain links TRBV5-1 to TRBJ2-1, with 14 bases lining up with TRBD2. The V gene's germline CDR1 is SGHRS and CDR2 YFSETQ. V was pared by 3 bases and J by 7 bases, with 3 bases of the junction left unmatched. The CDR3 length is 15 residues. CDR3 sequence reads: CASSSGLAGENEQFF. CDR3 in DNA: TGCGCCAGCAGCTCGGGACTAGCGGGAGAGAATGAGCAGTTCTTC.

The chain couples TRBV20-1 to TRBJ2-7; TRBD2 matches at 9 bases. Trimming cost V 1 base and J 0 bases; bases outside gene matches: 10. Germline lookup yields CDR1 DFQATT and CDR2 SNEGSKA (reference sequence). CDR3 size: 17 residues. This CDR3 is CSARGPTRLADSYEQYF. DNA for the CDR3: TGCAGTGCTAGAGGCCCCACCCGACTAGCGGACTCCTACGAGCAGTACTTC.

This sequence joins TRBV10-3 and TRBJ2-1; a possible D gene is TRBD2 (6 bases). The germline CDR1 and CDR2 sequences are ENHRY and SYGVKD. V was pared by 3 bases and J by 12 bases, with 12 bases between. The CDR3 is 12 amino acids. CDR3 sequence reads: CAISERLDPQFF. The CDR3 nucleotides are TGTGCCATCAGTGAACGACTAGATCCGCAGTTCTTC.

The V call is TRBV19, the J call TRBJ2-7; the D is unclear. CDR3 length equals 16 residues. The germline V and J ends were trimmed by 0 bases and 5 bases, with 17 bases remaining between them. Germline assignment: CDR1 LNHDA and CDR2 SQIVND (reference sequence). The CDR3 coding sequence is TGTGCCAGTAGTATAGATTTGGGCGTGCTGTCCCACGAGCAGTACTTC. Residues: CASSIDLGVLSHEQYF. The whole variable domain, filled in from reference TRBV19 and TRBJ2-7, reads DGGITQSPKYLFRKEGQNVTLSCEQNLNHDAMYWYRQDPGQGLRLIYYSQIVNDFQKGDIAEGYSVSREKKESFPLTVTSAQKNPTAFYLCASSIDLGVLSHEQYFGPGTRLTVT.

This sequence joins TRBV18 and TRBJ2-2; 10 nucleotides line up with TRBD2. With V trimmed by 4 bases and J by 10 bases, 12 bases remained unmatched. CDR3 length: 16 amino acids. CDR1 is KGHSH and CDR2 is LQKENI in the germline V gene. The CDR3 DNA is TGTGCCAGCTCACTTACATTTAGCGGGAGGCACCAGGAGCTGTTTTTT. Protein: CASSLTFSGRHQELFF.

The chain combines TRBV29-1 with TRBJ2-1; D might be TRBD1 (6 bases). Germline CDR1 SQVTM, CDR2 ANQGSEA. The CDR3 contains 12 residues. The CDR3: CGGKTGYNEQFF. The CDR3 nucleotides are TGCGGGGGAAAGACAGGCTACAATGAGCAGTTCTTC.

This chain connects TRBV27 to TRBJ1-5; a possible D gene is TRBD1 (5 bases). The CDR3 length is 13 residues. The ends were cut back, 4 bases at V and 7 bases at J, with 11 bases in the middle. The germline V gene has CDR1 MNHEY and CDR2 SMNVEV (reference sequence). The CDR3 loop is CASSWRGGQPQHF. Here the CDR3 DNA reads TGTGCCAGCAGTTGGAGGGGTGGGCAGCCCCAGCATTTT.

The V gene is TRBV24-1, the J gene TRBJ2-1; 10 nucleotides line up with TRBD2. The ends lost 5 bases at V and 6 bases at J; junction bases unmatched: 12. Germline V CDR1 and CDR2: KGHDR, SFDVKD. The CDR3 contains 17 residues. CDR3 protein: CATSGASGSIVANEQFF. The CDR3 DNA reads TGTGCCACCAGTGGGGCTAGCGGGAGTATAGTAGCCAATGAGCAGTTCTTC.

Details on this clonotype: Germline is not matched at one junction end, which may reflect a read error. V is TRBV7-6 and J is TRBJ2-7; 11 nucleotides agree with TRBD2. The CDR3 length is 17 residues. In germline, CDR1 is SGHVS, CDR2 FNYEAQ. The CDR3 sequence: CATSPGLAGASSYEQYF. The CDR3 nucleotides read TGTGCCACCAGCCCCGGACTAGCGGGTGCTAGCTCCTACGAGCAGTACTTC.

The chain links TRBV12-3 or TRBV12-4 to TRBJ1-3, with D tentatively TRBD1 (5 bases). With 6 bases removed from V and 0 bases from J, the gap between germline ends came to 12 bases. This CDR3 has 15 amino acids. This CDR3 is CASRTDTRSGNTIYF. The CDR3 DNA reads TGTGCCAGCAGGACAGACACCCGCTCTGGAAACACCATATATTTT.

This chain links TRBV12-3 or TRBV12-4 with TRBJ1-6, with D tentatively TRBD1 (6 bases). The V end was cut by 2 bases, the J end by 8 bases, with 13 bases between. The CDR3 consists of 15 residues. The CDR3: CASSLNTGWDSPLHF. CDR3 in DNA: TGTGCCAGCAGTTTAAATACAGGGTGGGATTCACCCCTCCACTTT.

The sample holds a few counts of this clonotype. The chain carries TRBV5-1 and TRBJ1-6, with 9 bases fitting TRBD1. This CDR3 region has 14 residues. The germline CDR1 and CDR2 sequences are SGHRS and YFSETQ. V lost 4 bases to trimming and J lost 8 bases; unmatched junction nucleotides: 4. CDR3 protein: CASSDRGFDSPLHF. The CDR3 DNA sequence: TGCGCCAGCAGCGACAGGGGGTTTGATTCACCCCTCCACTTT. Full variable domain (rest looked up from reference TRBV5-1 and TRBJ1-6): KAGVTQTPRYLIKTRGQQVTLSCSPISGHRSVSWYQQTPGQGLQFLFEYFSETQRNKGNFPGRFSGRQFSNSRSEMNVSTLELGDSALYLCASSDRGFDSPLHFGNGTRLTVT.

This clonotype was detected only a few times. The chain combines TRBV4-1 with TRBJ2-3; 7 bases agree with TRBD2. Germline values: CDR1 MGHRA, CDR2 YSYEKL. The ends lost 3 bases at V and 5 bases at J; junction bases unmatched: 11. This CDR3 has 16 residues. In DNA, the CDR3 is TGCGCCAGCAGCCAGTCGTCGGCGGGAGCTATAGATACGCAGTATTTT. It codes for CASSQSSAGAIDTQYF.

The chain combines TRBV18 with TRBJ2-7; D might be TRBD1 (5 bases). Deletions cut 1 base from V and 6 bases from J, with 19 bases between. Per germline, CDR1 KGHSH and CDR2 LQKENI. The CDR3 has 16 residues. CDR3 residues: CASSPLVTALLSEQYF. Written as DNA, the CDR3 is TGTGCCAGCTCACCACTTGTGACAGCCCTCCTGAGCGAGCAGTACTTC.

The chain recombines TRBV6-1 with TRBJ1-5; D may be TRBD1 (5 bases). The ends were cut back, 8 bases at V and 0 bases at J, with 11 bases in the middle. The CDR3 length is 14 residues. CDR1 is MNHNS and CDR2 is SASEGT in the germline V gene. The chain's CDR3 is CASRGVLSNQPQHF. The DNA for the CDR3 is TGTGCCAGCCGAGGGGTCCTTAGCAATCAGCCCCAGCATTTT.

The V gene is TRBV5-1, the J gene TRBJ1-2; D is uncertain. Deletions cut 3 bases from V and 5 bases from J, with 17 bases between. Germline V gene lookup returns CDR1 SGHRS and CDR2 YFSETQ. The CDR3 totals 15 residues. The CDR3 is CASSSTSDGLYGYTF. The CDR3 region has the DNA TGCGCCAGCAGCTCTACCAGCGACGGCCTATATGGCTACACCTTC. Full variable domain (rest looked up from reference TRBV5-1 and TRBJ1-2): KAGVTQTPRYLIKTRGQQVTLSCSPISGHRSVSWYQQTPGQGLQFLFEYFSETQRNKGNFPGRFSGRQFSNSRSEMNVSTLELGDSALYLCASSSTSDGLYGYTFGSGTRLTVV.

The rearrangement uses TRBV4-2 and TRBJ2-1, with TRBD2 matching 8 bases. Germline CDR1 reads LGHNA; CDR2 reads YNFKEQ. The CDR3 spans 19 residues. V was clipped by 4 bases and J by 4 bases; unmatched bases: 18. The CDR3 DNA reads TGTGCCAGCAGCCCCCACTATACTAGCGGAACTTCGCATTACAATGAGCAGTTCTTC. This gives the protein CASSPHYTSGTSHYNEQFF.

This clonotype was found a few times. The rearrangement joins TRBV5-1 to TRBJ2-7; D possibly matches TRBD1 or TRBD2 (5 bases each). CDR1 is SGHRS, CDR2 YFSETQ, per germline. This CDR3 contains 15 residues. V shed 0 bases and J shed 0 bases, with 10 bases lying between them. The CDR3 DNA reads TGCGCCAGCAGCTTGGGGGGGTCGCTCTCCTACGAGCAGTACTTC. Protein sequence: CASSLGGSLSYEQYF.

This clonotype was recorded a few times. The rearrangement uses TRBV30 and TRBJ2-7; D is undetermined. This CDR3 contains 13 residues. Between the trimmed V and J ends, which lost 2 bases and 3 bases, there was a span of 11 bases. Germline CDR1 is GTSNPN and CDR2 is SVGIG (reference sequence). The CDR3 DNA sequence: TGTGCCTGGAGTCCCGAATTGAACTACGAGCAGTACTTC. Translating it yields CAWSPELNYEQYF.

V is TRBV7-9 and J is TRBJ2-2; TRBD2 agrees at 10 bases. The germline V gene encodes CDR1 SEHNR and CDR2 FQNEAQ (reference sequence). The CDR3 is made up of 15 amino acids. The trim removed 10 bases at V and 0 bases at J, leaving 5 bases unmatched. The chain's CDR3 is CAMTSGPSNTGELFF. The CDR3 bases are TGTGCCATGACTAGCGGGCCGTCGAACACCGGGGAGCTGTTTTTT.

This clonotype appeared a few times. The V and J genes are TRBV6-2 or TRBV6-3 and TRBJ2-5; D call uncertain. This CDR3 has 14 amino acids. The V gene's germline CDR1 is MNHEY and CDR2 SVGEGT. V shed 4 bases and J shed 5 bases, with 14 bases lying between them. The chain's CDR3 is CASSFLRVGETQYF. CDR3 DNA sequence: TGTGCCAGCAGTTTTTTACGGGTGGGGGAGACCCAGTACTTC.

This clonotype has just a few counts. This rearrangement joins TRBV7-8 to TRBJ2-7, with 10 bases fitting TRBD2. The CDR3 runs to 15 residues. J was trimmed by 1 base and V by 3 bases; bases with no gene match: 3. Germline V gene lookup returns CDR1 SGHVS and CDR2 FQNEAQ. The CDR3 DNA sequence: TGTGCCAGCAGCTTTTTACTAGCGGGGTCCTACGAGCAGTACTTC. This encodes CASSFLLAGSYEQYF.

The chain links TRBV5-1 to TRBJ1-5, with a possible D match to TRBD1 (5 bases). V was trimmed by 0 bases and J by 0 bases, leaving 7 bases between them. The CDR3 spans 15 residues. CDR1 and CDR2 from the germline V gene are SGHRS and YFSETQ. The CDR3 spells CASSLGDVSNQPQHF. The CDR3 DNA follows: TGCGCCAGCAGCTTGGGGGACGTTAGCAATCAGCCCCAGCATTTT.